One sample yielded the 29 T cell receptor beta chains listed below, sequenced in a study of T cells in Graves' hyperthyroidism and ophthalmopathy. There were TCR beta CDR3 regions amplified from RNA transcripts. HTBI primers drove first-round RT-PCR of the TCR CDR3. MiXCR, applied by TCRdb to the multiplex PCR reads, yields one record per CDR3 protein. This sample has a few hundred thousand distinct CDR3 sequences; approximately 23% occur once, and the top ten carry under 55%. The sample comprised blood. These receptors all come from a woman aged 70-85 years with Graves' ophthalmopathy.

In its sample, this clonotype was seen many times. V and J are TRBV2 and TRBJ2-1, with TRBD2 identical over 10 bases. Germline V gene lookup returns CDR1 SNHLY and CDR2 FYNNEI. Trimming removed 7 bases from V and 7 bases from J; junction bases left unmatched: 10. The CDR3 spans 15 residues. Here the CDR3 reads CASISSSGRGNEQFF. CDR3 in DNA: TGTGCCAGCATCTCGTCTAGCGGGAGAGGGAATGAGCAGTTCTTC.

There are a few counts of this clonotype. V is TRBV6-2 or TRBV6-3 and J is TRBJ1-4; D possibly corresponds to TRBD1 (6 bases). Looked up from germline, CDR1 is MNHEY and CDR2 is SVGEGT. Trimming removed 0 bases from V and 0 bases from J, with 17 bases in between. This CDR3 has 19 amino acids. CDR3 amino acids: CASSYSSGTLPATNEKLFF. In DNA, the CDR3 is TGTGCCAGCAGTTACTCCTCCGGGACACTTCCTGCAACTAATGAAAAACTGTTTTTT.

The rearrangement joins TRBV10-2 to TRBJ1-2; D gene uncertain. The CDR3 loop spans 13 amino acids. CDR1 is WSHSY and CDR2 is SAAADI in the germline V gene. The V end lost 4 bases, the J end lost 4 bases, and 10 bases lay between the germline ends. Here the CDR3 reads CASSGVRVYGYTF. The CDR3 nucleotides are TGCGCCAGCAGTGGGGTACGTGTCTATGGCTACACCTTC.

The sample holds a few counts of this clonotype. The chain is built from TRBV27 and TRBJ2-5; possible D gene TRBD2, 5 bases. Trimming took off 6 bases at V and 3 bases at J, with 11 bases between the two ends. The germline V gene encodes CDR1 MNHEY and CDR2 SMNVEV (reference sequence). This CDR3 spans 13 amino acids. The CDR3 protein is CASRPPGKETQYF. The DNA of the CDR3 is TGTGCCAGCAGGCCGCCGGGGAAAGAGACCCAGTACTTC.

This clonotype came up a few times. The chain carries TRBV5-1 and TRBJ2-3, with TRBD2 matching 13 bases. Unmatched junction bases numbered 5, after V lost 3 bases and J lost 4 bases. Germline V gene data show CDR1 as SGHRS and CDR2 as YFSETQ. CDR3 length equals 16 residues. The CDR3 is CASSSRTSGSSDTQYF. The CDR3 DNA reads as TGCGCCAGCAGCTCGCGGACTAGCGGGAGTTCAGATACGCAGTATTTT.

In its sample, this clonotype was seen many times. The chain couples TRBV20-1 to TRBJ2-7, with a tentative D call TRBD2 (5 bases). Per germline, CDR1 DFQATT and CDR2 SNEGSKA (reference sequence). The CDR3 covers 14 residues. With 0 bases removed from V and 7 bases from J, the gap between germline ends came to 16 bases. The CDR3 sequence: CSARDRPGGEEQYF. CDR3 DNA sequence: TGCAGTGCTAGAGATCGTCCAGGAGGAGAAGAGCAGTACTTC.

This clonotype was seen at least ten times. J is TRBJ2-7 and V is TRBV2; either TRBD1 or TRBD2 may supply D (6 bases each). Germline loops: CDR1 SNHLY, CDR2 FYNNEI. This CDR3 has 13 amino acids. Deletions cut 3 bases from V and 5 bases from J, with 11 bases between. CDR3 nucleotide sequence: TGTGCCAGCAGTGAGGAGGGGGGCAACGAGCAGTACTTC. Protein product: CASSEEGGNEQYF.

The rearrangement uses TRBV3-1 and TRBJ1-1; D gene unclear. The CDR3 contains 15 residues. Looked up from germline, CDR1 is LGHDT and CDR2 is YNNKEL (reference sequence). V was clipped by 1 base and J by 2 bases, with 11 bases between them. The CDR3 loop is CASSQGGGLNTEAFF. The CDR3 DNA reads TGTGCCAGCAGCCAAGGAGGTGGCCTAAACACTGAAGCTTTCTTT. Supplemented by reference TRBV3-1 and TRBJ1-1, the full variable domain reads DTAVSQTPKYLVTQMGNDKSIKCEQNLGHDTMYWYKQDSKKFLKIMFSYNNKELIINETVPNRFSPKSPDKAHLNLHINSLELGDSAVYFCASSQGGGLNTEAFFGQGTRLTVV.

The chain has TRBV28 and TRBJ1-3; no firm D call. The CDR3 runs to 16 residues. V was clipped by 5 bases and J by 0 bases, with 14 bases between them. Germline values: CDR1 MDHEN, CDR2 SYDVKM. Here the CDR3 DNA reads TGTGCCAGCAGTCCCCCCGGACGGCACTCTGGAAACACCATATATTTT. Translating gives CASSPPGRHSGNTIYF. Drawing the rest from reference TRBV28 and TRBJ1-3, the complete variable domain is DVKVTQSSRYLVKRTGEKVFLECVQDMDHENMFWYRQDPGLGLRLIYFSYDVKMKEKGDIPEGYSVSREKKERFSLILESASTNQTSMYLCASSPPGRHSGNTIYFGEGSWLTVV.

In its sample, this clonotype was seen a few times. The chain recombines TRBV20-1 with TRBJ1-5; D unresolved. Germline-derived CDR1 and CDR2 are DFQATT and SNEGSKA (reference sequence). V lost 7 bases and J 0 bases, leaving 10 bases between the germline ends. This CDR3 has 13 residues. As DNA, the CDR3 is TGCAGTGTATCGGGGAATAGCAATCAGCCCCAGCATTTT. The encoded protein is CSVSGNSNQPQHF.

This clonotype was detected ten times or more. V gene TRBV12-3 or TRBV12-4 combines with J gene TRBJ2-7, with 9 bases fitting TRBD1. V lost 3 bases and J lost 6; bases outside the gene matches: 6. The CDR3 totals 14 residues. CDR3 sequence: CASSFGGTGFEQYF. CDR3 bases: TGTGCCAGCAGTTTCGGGGGGACAGGGTTCGAGCAGTACTTC.

The CDR3 sequence is CASTATPENTEAFF. In nucleotides, the CDR3 is TGTGCCAGCACGGCGACGCCAGAAAACACTGAAGCTTTCTTT. V usage is TRBV7-9 and J usage is TRBJ1-1; no clear D gene. The CDR3 is 14 residues long. Trimming removed 7 bases at V and 2 bases at J, with 14 bases between. The V gene's germline CDR1 is SEHNR and CDR2 FQNEAQ (reference sequence). The full variable domain, with the rest looked up from reference TRBV7-9 and TRBJ1-1, is DTGVSQNPRHKITKRGQNVTFRCDPISEHNRLYWYRQTLGQGPEFLTYFQNEAQLEKSRLLSDRFSAERPKGSFSTLEIQRTEQGDSAMYLCASTATPENTEAFFGQGTRLTVV.

This clonotype was counted ten times or more. The chain uses TRBV6-1 and TRBJ2-7, with 10 bases aligning to TRBD2. The CDR3 covers 17 residues. V was clipped by 5 bases and J by 1 base; unmatched bases: 11. CDR1 is MNHNS and CDR2 is SASEGT in the germline V gene. CDR3 bases: TGTGCCAGCAGTCGTGCAGGGGCTAGCGGGAGTTCCTACGAGCAGTACTTC. The encoded protein is CASSRAGASGSSYEQYF.

The sample holds a few counts of this clonotype. The genes are TRBV3-1 and TRBJ2-3; the match to TRBD2 covers 10 bases. The germline V gene encodes CDR1 LGHDT and CDR2 YNNKEL (reference sequence). Trimming at V came to 3 bases and at J to 2 bases, leaving 2 bases not matched to a gene. There are 15 residues in the CDR3. The CDR3 spells CASSQSGRATDTQYF. The CDR3 nucleotides are TGTGCCAGCAGCCAGAGCGGGAGGGCCACAGATACGCAGTATTTT.

The chain combines TRBV7-2 with TRBJ2-2; 7 nucleotides agree with TRBD2. This CDR3 is 15 amino acids long. Germline lookup yields CDR1 SGHTA and CDR2 FQGNSA. The trim removed 7 bases at V and 4 bases at J, leaving 9 bases unmatched. DNA for the CDR3: TGTGCCAGCACTACCAGTAGCGGGTTCACCGGGGAGCTGTTTTTT. Translating it yields CASTTSSGFTGELFF.

This clonotype was detected only a few times. This rearrangement joins TRBV6-6 to TRBJ2-1; 7 positions match TRBD2. This CDR3 contains 16 residues. Germline trimming cut 1 base from V and 7 bases from J; bases unmatched to any gene: 10. Germline values: CDR1 MNHNY, CDR2 SVGAGI (reference sequence). CDR3 sequence reads: CASSYYISGPKNEQFF. CDR3 nucleotide sequence: TGTGCCAGCAGTTACTACATTAGCGGGCCCAAGAATGAGCAGTTCTTC.

The genes are TRBV29-1 and TRBJ2-5; a weak D match, TRBD2 (6 bases). Between the trimmed V and J ends, which lost 6 bases and 2 bases, there was a span of 16 bases. This CDR3 contains 14 residues. Looked up from germline, CDR1 is SQVTM and CDR2 is ANQGSEA. CDR3 amino acids: CSVMDGGLQETQYF. The CDR3 DNA reads TGCAGCGTCATGGATGGGGGACTTCAAGAGACCCAGTACTTC.

This chain uses TRBV5-6 with TRBJ2-3; D unresolved. Germline CDR1 SGHDT, CDR2 YYEEEE. The CDR3 sequence is 15 residues long. Trimming shortened V by 4 bases and J by 1 base, and 13 bases separated the two germline ends. The CDR3 is CASSVGSIGTDTQYF. The DNA of the CDR3 is TGTGCCAGCAGCGTAGGATCGATCGGCACAGATACGCAGTATTTT.

This chain connects TRBV20-1 to TRBJ2-7, with 14 positions matching TRBD2. The trim removed 2 bases at V and 1 base at J, leaving 7 bases unmatched. This CDR3 is built from 17 residues. The germline CDR1 and CDR2 sequences are DFQATT and SNEGSKA (reference sequence). CDR3 coding DNA: TGCAGTGCTAGACGACTAGCGGGAGGGCCTAGGTCCTACGAGCAGTACTTC. Its protein product is CSARRLAGGPRSYEQYF.

This clonotype showed up just once. CDR3 DNA sequence: TGTGCCATCAGTGTTGGGGGGGAGAATGAAAAACTGTTTTTT. Amino acids: CAISVGGENEKLFF. The chain couples TRBV10-3 to TRBJ1-4; D may be TRBD1 (5 bases). The CDR3 extends over 14 amino acids. Deletions cut 4 bases from V and 5 bases from J, with 11 bases between. The germline gives CDR1 ENHRY, CDR2 SYGVKD.

This chain joins TRBV7-2 and TRBJ1-5; weak D call: TRBD1 (5 bases). In germline, CDR1 is SGHTA, CDR2 FQGNSA. This CDR3 has 15 amino acids. V was shortened by 5 bases and J by 2 bases, with 13 bases between the two germline ends. The CDR3 DNA reads as TGTGCCAGCAGCCAGACTTGGGGGGGCAATCAGCCCCAGCATTTT. Amino acids: CASSQTWGGNQPQHF.

The sample holds a few counts of this clonotype. This chain connects TRBV4-2 to TRBJ2-1; 9 nucleotides align to TRBD2. The CDR3 is 14 amino acids. Germline CDR1 and CDR2: LGHNA and YNFKEQ. With 5 bases clipped from V and 10 bases from J, the junction kept 9 bases outside the gene matches. CDR3 DNA sequence: TGTGCCAGCAGCTATGGGGGACTAGCAGCCGAGCAGTTCTTC. It codes for CASSYGGLAAEQFF.

The chain has TRBV5-1 and TRBJ2-7, with 7 bases that match TRBD2. After removal of 0 bases from V and 6 bases from J, the junction contained 6 bases not matched to a gene. The germline gives CDR1 SGHRS, CDR2 YFSETQ. The CDR3 runs 14 residues. The CDR3 DNA reads as TGCGCCAGCAGCTTGGCCAGCGGGATATCCGAGCAGTACTTC. Amino acid sequence: CASSLASGISEQYF.

This clonotype was counted at least ten times. The CDR3 sequence: CASSLAARQPQHF. For the CDR3, the DNA is TGTGCCAGCAGTTTAGCAGCACGTCAGCCCCAGCATTTT. The chain is built from TRBV12-3 or TRBV12-4 and TRBJ1-5; no clear D. The germline V and J ends were trimmed by 0 bases and 6 bases, with 6 bases remaining between them. There are 13 residues in the CDR3.

At least ten counts were recorded for this clonotype. V and J are TRBV5-6 and TRBJ2-1; D possibly corresponds to TRBD2 (5 bases). Germline V gene data show CDR1 as SGHDT and CDR2 as YYEEEE. Deletions cut 2 bases from V and 8 bases from J, with 8 bases between. The CDR3 runs to 12 residues. The DNA for the CDR3 is TGTGCCAGCAGCTTACGGGGATATGAGCAGTTCTTC. Translated, it gives CASSLRGYEQFF.

This clonotype appeared many times. The rearrangement uses TRBV3-1 and TRBJ2-7; weak D call: TRBD1 (6 bases). Trimming stripped 0 bases from V and 4 bases from J, with 13 bases between. CDR1 and CDR2 from the germline V gene are LGHDT and YNNKEL (reference sequence). The CDR3 consists of 15 residues. Written as DNA, the CDR3 is TGTGCCAGCAGCCAAGATGGCCGACAGGCATACGAGCAGTACTTC. The encoded protein is CASSQDGRQAYEQYF.

This clonotype was recorded a few times. CDR3 nucleotides: TGTGCCAGCAGCTCGACGCACGGGTTGAGAGATACGCAGTATTTT. The encoded protein is CASSSTHGLRDTQYF. This rearrangement joins TRBV3-1 to TRBJ2-3; D gene uncertain. The CDR3 sequence is 15 residues long. Germline lookup yields CDR1 LGHDT and CDR2 YNNKEL (reference sequence). V gave up 5 bases and J gave up 5 bases, with 17 bases separating them.

V and J are TRBV3-1 and TRBJ1-1; a possible D gene is TRBD1 (6 bases). Between the trimmed V and J ends, which lost 4 bases and 1 base, there was a span of 16 bases. Per germline, CDR1 LGHDT and CDR2 YNNKEL (reference sequence). The CDR3 has 16 residues. For the CDR3, the DNA is TGTGCCAGCAGCCTACGCGGGGGCGCCGAGAACACTGAAGCTTTCTTT. Its protein is CASSLRGGAENTEAFF.

The chain recombines TRBV6-6 with TRBJ2-1, with a weak D call TRBD2 (5 bases). Germline V gives CDR1 MNHNY, CDR2 SVGAGI (reference sequence). V shed 2 bases and J shed 0 bases, with 8 bases lying between them. This CDR3 has 15 amino acids. Here the CDR3 DNA reads TGTGCCAGCAGTTACGGACTGAGCTCCTACAATGAGCAGTTCTTC. Protein sequence: CASSYGLSSYNEQFF.